One and the same sample provided the 28 T cell receptor beta chains below, sequenced in a study of CD8+ T cells in alopecia areata. Following extraction, RNA underwent reverse transcription to cDNA, which served as the sequencing template. TCRdb's copy holds only in-frame clones and misses some; the assay was immunoSEQ multiplex PCR. There are about 200,000 clones in the sample; roughly 50% occur only once, and approximately 4.9% lies in the top ten. What was sequenced was CD8+ T cells sorted from blood. The receptors here all came from a human donor in good health.

The chain employs TRBV11-2 and TRBJ2-3; TRBD2 matches at 9 bases. The CDR3 contains 17 residues. V shed 0 bases and J 1 base; nucleotides not matched to a gene: 5. Germline lookup yields CDR1 SGHAT and CDR2 FQNNGV. Here the CDR3 reads CASSLDLERGGTDTQYF. The CDR3 DNA follows: TGTGCCAGCAGCTTAGATCTGGAGCGGGGGGGCACAGATACGCAGTATTTT.

This chain connects TRBV5-1 to TRBJ2-7; TRBD1 is a possible D gene (6 bases). The CDR3 sequence is 13 residues long. Trimming took off 3 bases at V and 3 bases at J, with 10 bases between the two ends. Per germline, CDR1 SGHRS and CDR2 YFSETQ. CDR3 sequence (DNA): TGCGCCAGCAGCTGGGGACATCTCTACGAGCAGTACTTC. This codes for CASSWGHLYEQYF.

This chain uses TRBV29-1 with TRBJ2-2; D not resolved. V lost 4 bases to trimming and J lost 5 bases, with 11 bases between them. CDR3 size: 13 residues. Germline V gene data show CDR1 as SQVTM and CDR2 as ANQGSEA. The CDR3: CSVVSAGTGELFF. The DNA of the CDR3 is TGCAGCGTTGTAAGTGCCGGGACCGGGGAGCTGTTTTTT.

This clone came up a few times. The chain has TRBV7-9 and TRBJ1-5; TRBD1 matches at 7 bases. This CDR3 region has 14 residues. Looked up from germline, CDR1 is SEHNR and CDR2 is FQNEAQ (reference sequence). The J segment lost 5 bases and the V segment lost 4 bases, leaving 5 bases of the junction unmatched. The CDR3 is CASSSGTVHQPQHF. For the CDR3, the DNA is TGTGCCAGCAGCTCCGGGACAGTCCATCAGCCCCAGCATTTT.

This clone has a handful of counts. This rearrangement joins TRBV5-4 to TRBJ2-2; maybe TRBD2 (5 bases). The V gene's germline CDR1 is SGHNT and CDR2 YYREEE (reference sequence). V lost 4 bases and J 10 bases, leaving 20 bases between the germline ends. The CDR3 contains 15 residues. The CDR3 DNA is TGTGCCAGCAGCGTGGGAGACCTGACTCCGACGGAGCTGTTTTTT. This translates into CASSVGDLTPTELFF.

V gene TRBV27 combines with J gene TRBJ1-4; D gene unclear. The germline V gene has CDR1 MNHEY and CDR2 SMNVEV (reference sequence). Deletions cut 3 bases from V and 3 bases from J, with 5 bases between. The CDR3 is 13 amino acids. For the CDR3, the DNA is TGTGCCAGCAGTTTGTGGGCTAATGAAAAACTGTTTTTT. It is translated as CASSLWANEKLFF. Looking up the rest from reference TRBV27 and TRBJ1-4 gives the full variable domain: EAQVTQNPRYLITVTGKKLTVTCSQNMNHEYMSWYRQDPGLGLRQIYYSMNVEVTDKGDVPEGYKVSRKEKRNFPLILESPSPNQTSLYFCASSLWANEKLFFGSGTQLSVL.

On this clone: Other DNA sequences within the sample encode an identical CDR3. This chain joins TRBV4-1 and TRBJ2-7; D is undetermined. CDR3 size: 15 residues. Between the trimmed V and J ends, which lost 0 bases and 2 bases, there was a span of 11 bases. Germline assignment: CDR1 MGHRA and CDR2 YSYEKL. The CDR3 nucleotides are TGCGCCAGCAGCCAAGATGGTGCGGAGCCCTACGAGCAGTACTTC. Its protein is CASSQDGAEPYEQYF.

This clone has more than one count but fewer than ten. The chain employs TRBV27 and TRBJ1-4, with 9 bases aligning to TRBD1. V dropped 8 bases and J dropped 8; count of bases not matched to a gene: 6. CDR3 length: 13 amino acids. Germline CDR1 and CDR2: MNHEY and SMNVEV (reference sequence). For the CDR3, the DNA is TGTGCCAGCTCGACAGGGGGAGCCGAAAAACTGTTTTTT. This gives the protein CASSTGGAEKLFF.

The chain has TRBV4-1 and TRBJ2-3; 13 nucleotides line up with TRBD2. This CDR3 has 15 residues. Germline-derived CDR1 and CDR2 are MGHRA and YSYEKL. V lost 1 base to trimming and J lost 7 bases; unmatched junction nucleotides: 2. The CDR3 reads CASSQGTSGGYTQYF. For the CDR3, the DNA is TGCGCCAGCAGCCAAGGGACTAGCGGGGGTTATACGCAGTATTTT.

The V and J genes are TRBV25-1 and TRBJ1-2, with unresolved D. V lost 3 bases and J lost 8, with 16 bases in between. The germline gives CDR1 MGHDK, CDR2 SYGVNS. The CDR3 is 14 amino acids. CDR3 in DNA: TGTGCCAGCAGTGACATGGGCCTCCTCATGGGCTACACCTTC. Encoded protein: CASSDMGLLMGYTF.

The rearrangement joins TRBV28 to TRBJ1-5; D not resolved. V gave up 6 bases and J gave up 5 bases, with 11 bases separating them. From germline, CDR1 is MDHEN and CDR2 SYDVKM. The CDR3 totals 13 residues. The CDR3 here is CASSKTADQPQHF. DNA for the CDR3: TGTGCCAGCAGCAAGACGGCGGATCAGCCCCAGCATTTT.

The V gene is TRBV9, the J gene TRBJ2-1; TRBD2 matches at 8 bases. Germline-derived CDR1 and CDR2 are SGDLS and YYNGEE. The CDR3 covers 15 residues. Germline trimming cut 0 bases from V and 9 bases from J; bases unmatched to any gene: 8. The CDR3 bases are TGTGCCAGCAGCGTAGAGCCAGCGGGGGCAGGTGAGCAGTTCTTC. Its translation: CASSVEPAGAGEQFF.

This clone came up once. The chain joins TRBV5-6 to TRBJ1-1, with a tentative D call TRBD1 (6 bases). CDR1 SGHDT and CDR2 YYEEEE come from the germline V gene. Trimming pared 0 bases from V and 8 bases from J, leaving 8 bases between. The CDR3 loop spans 12 amino acids. CDR3 in amino acids: CASSLGQGEAFF. The CDR3 DNA reads TGTGCCAGCAGCTTGGGGCAGGGGGAAGCTTTCTTT.

The rearrangement uses TRBV15 and TRBJ2-7, with unresolved D. Germline CDR1 is LNHNV and CDR2 is YYDKDF (reference sequence). The CDR3 is 14 residues long. The V and J ends lost 4 bases and 4 bases respectively, with 14 bases between them. CDR3 sequence: CATSNSGNGYEQYF. CDR3 DNA: TGTGCCACCAGCAATTCTGGGAATGGATACGAGCAGTACTTC.

The J gene is TRBJ2-7, the V gene TRBV9, with D perhaps assigned TRBD1 or TRBD2 (6 bases each). The CDR3 has 18 residues. V lost 3 bases and J lost 5, with 27 bases in between. Per germline, CDR1 SGDLS and CDR2 YYNGEE. The CDR3 sequence: CASSEPLTGASRTDEQYF. In DNA, the CDR3 is TGTGCCAGCAGCGAACCTTTAACGGGGGCTTCGCGAACGGACGAGCAGTACTTC.

In DNA, the CDR3 is TGTGCCAGCAGCCAAGAGAGCAACCCATGGACAGATACGCAGTATTTT. Protein product: CASSQESNPWTDTQYF. The J gene is TRBJ2-3, the V gene TRBV4-2; D is ambiguous. Trimming pared 0 bases from V and 3 bases from J, leaving 13 bases between. CDR1 LGHNA and CDR2 YNFKEQ come from the germline V gene. The CDR3 totals 16 residues.

CDR3 DNA sequence: TGTGCCAGCAGCGCACAGGGCTACGAGCAGTACTTC. Its protein is CASSAQGYEQYF. V is TRBV5-6 and J is TRBJ2-7; possible D gene TRBD1, 6 bases. Germline CDR1 SGHDT, CDR2 YYEEEE. V lost 4 bases to trimming and J lost 3 bases, with 8 bases between them. This CDR3 contains 12 residues.

This rearrangement joins TRBV7-9 to TRBJ2-1, with 7 positions matching TRBD1. CDR3 length equals 16 residues. Per the germline V gene, CDR1 is SEHNR and CDR2 is FQNEAQ (reference sequence). With 3 bases clipped from V and 1 base from J, the junction kept 6 bases outside the gene matches. DNA for the CDR3: TGTGCCAGCAGCTTGCCAGGGGGTCTTTCCTACAATGAGCAGTTCTTC. This encodes CASSLPGGLSYNEQFF. Based on the CDR3 plus reference TRBV7-9 and TRBJ2-1, the full variable domain is DTGVSQNPRHKITKRGQNVTFRCDPISEHNRLYWYRQTLGQGPEFLTYFQNEAQLEKSRLLSDRFSAERPKGSFSTLEIQRTEQGDSAMYLCASSLPGGLSYNEQFFGPGTRLTVL.

This clone showed up just a few times. The V and J genes are TRBV5-5 and TRBJ1-1; the D is unclear. The CDR3 has 13 amino acids. With 3 bases removed from V and 1 base from J, the gap between germline ends came to 7 bases. Germline lookup yields CDR1 SGHKS and CDR2 YYEKEE (reference sequence). CDR3 loop: CASSYGENTEAFF. CDR3 nucleotides: TGTGCCAGCAGCTACGGGGAGAACACTGAAGCTTTCTTT.

The chain links TRBV27 to TRBJ2-1; D could derive from TRBD1 or TRBD2 (5 bases each). Trimming left V 3 bases short and J 1 base short, with 7 bases between. Germline values: CDR1 MNHEY, CDR2 SMNVEV (reference sequence). This CDR3 has 14 amino acids. The CDR3 DNA sequence: TGTGCCAGCAGTTTGGGGGAGTCCTACAATGAGCAGTTCTTC. It codes for CASSLGESYNEQFF.

The V gene is TRBV7-2, the J gene TRBJ1-2; 8 bases are shared with TRBD1. V was pared by 1 base and J by 4 bases, with 8 bases of the junction left unmatched. The CDR3 has 16 amino acids. CDR1 and CDR2 (germline): SGHTA, FQGNSA. CDR3 nucleotides: TGTGCCAGCAGCTTAGGACAGGGGTCTCGTAGCTATGGCTACACCTTC. This encodes CASSLGQGSRSYGYTF.

This chain uses TRBV7-6 with TRBJ2-6; D gene uncertain. The germline V gene has CDR1 SGHVS and CDR2 FNYEAQ. CDR3 length: 13 residues. With 1 base removed from V and 8 bases from J, the gap between germline ends came to 6 bases. The CDR3 sequence: CASSLGQSNVLTF. The CDR3, as DNA: TGTGCCAGCAGCTTAGGGCAGTCCAACGTCCTGACTTTC.

The chain carries TRBV6-7 and TRBJ1-5, with D maybe TRBD1 (5 bases). TRBV6-7 counts as an open reading frame of uncertain function. Trimming removed 0 bases at V and 2 bases at J, with 11 bases between. CDR3 length: 16 amino acids. CDR3 protein: CASSYSQGAGNQPQHF. The DNA for the CDR3 is TGTGCCAGCAGTTACTCCCAGGGAGCGGGCAATCAGCCCCAGCATTTT.

This rearrangement joins TRBV29-1 to TRBJ1-2; perhaps TRBD1 as D (5 bases). The germline gives CDR1 SQVTM, CDR2 ANQGSEA. The length of the CDR3 is 14 residues. Trimming stripped 0 bases from V and 4 bases from J, with 12 bases between. The DNA of the CDR3 is TGCAGCGTTGAAGATGGCCAGGGAGTCTATGGCTACACCTTC. Protein product: CSVEDGQGVYGYTF.

The chain recombines TRBV7-9 with TRBJ2-3; 11 nucleotides align to TRBD2. The CDR3 consists of 16 residues. The V segment lost 5 bases and the J segment 4 bases; nucleotides outside the gene matches: 8. CDR1 is SEHNR, CDR2 FQNEAQ, per germline (reference sequence). CDR3 sequence reads: CASSPSAGLAADTQYF. Here the CDR3 DNA reads TGTGCCAGCAGCCCTAGTGCGGGACTAGCGGCAGATACGCAGTATTTT.

The CDR3 spells CASSVGGEPNYEQYF. CDR3 coding DNA: TGTGCCAGCAGCGTAGGTGGTGAACCGAACTACGAGCAGTACTTC. The chain is built from TRBV9 and TRBJ2-7; no clear D. The V end lost 0 bases, the J end lost 3 bases, and 13 bases lay between the germline ends. Germline V lookup: CDR1 SGDLS, CDR2 YYNGEE. The CDR3 spans 15 residues.

This chain links TRBV13 with TRBJ2-5; maybe TRBD2 (5 bases). This CDR3 contains 14 residues. Trimming left V 5 bases short and J 5 bases short, with 15 bases between. Germline V gives CDR1 PRHDT, CDR2 FYEKMQ (reference sequence). This CDR3 reads CASSPGPGGETQYF. Written as DNA, the CDR3 is TGTGCCAGCAGCCCCGGGCCGGGCGGGGAGACCCAGTACTTC.

This chain joins TRBV11-3 and TRBJ1-5; D uncertain. The CDR3 totals 13 residues. V was trimmed by 3 bases and J by 2 bases, leaving 5 bases between them. From germline, CDR1 is SGHNT and CDR2 YENEEA. CDR3 amino acids: CASSLDGNQPQHF. CDR3 bases: TGTGCCAGCAGCTTGGACGGCAATCAGCCCCAGCATTTT.